These 17 T cell receptor beta chains came from one sample sequenced in a study of breast tumors, draining lymph nodes, adjacent tissues. TCRdb ran MiXCR on the multiplex PCR reads and lists one entry per CDR3 protein. The sample has approximately 120,000 distinct CDR3 sequences, 20% to 25% seen once. Axillary draining lymph nodes of breast cancer patients supplied the node samples. What was sequenced was axillary lymph node tissue. The receptor source for this set is a female donor with breast cancer. Some clones in this sample may be carry-over from other donors' samples.

In its sample, this clonotype was seen many times. This chain connects TRBV19 to TRBJ2-7; D not certain. The CDR3 totals 13 residues. Trimming removed 3 bases at V and 2 bases at J, with 8 bases between. Germline CDR1 reads LNHDA; CDR2 reads SQIVND (reference sequence). CDR3: CASSISETYEQYF. DNA for the CDR3: TGTGCCAGTAGTATTTCAGAGACCTACGAGCAGTACTTC.

The V call is TRBV5-4, the J call TRBJ2-2; 7 bases map to TRBD1. The CDR3 length is 14 residues. Unmatched junction bases numbered 7, after V lost 5 bases and J lost 6 bases. Germline CDR1 SGHNT, CDR2 YYREEE (reference sequence). The CDR3 DNA reads as TGTGCCAGCAGACCAGACAGGGACGCCGGGGAGCTGTTTTTT. As protein: CASRPDRDAGELFF. Full variable domain (missing parts from reference TRBV5-4 and TRBJ2-2): ETGVTQSPTHLIKTRGQQVTLRCSSQSGHNTVSWYQQALGQGPQFIFQYYREEENGRGNFPPRFSGLQFPNYSSELNVNALELDDSALYLCASRPDRDAGELFFGEGSRLTVL.

This clonotype was detected ten times or more. The chain's CDR3 is CASSPFTGRGEKLFF. The CDR3 DNA is TGTGCCAGCTCACCATTCACAGGGAGAGGTGAAAAACTGTTTTTT. This sequence joins TRBV18 and TRBJ1-4; TRBD1 is a possible D gene (6 bases). Germline V lookup: CDR1 KGHSH, CDR2 LQKENI. With 2 bases removed from V and 7 bases from J, the gap between germline ends came to 14 bases. The CDR3 is made up of 15 amino acids.

This clonotype has ten or more counts. The genes are TRBV15 and TRBJ1-5; 9 bases agree with TRBD1. Per the germline V gene, CDR1 is LNHNV and CDR2 is YYDKDF (reference sequence). V was clipped by 4 bases and J by 5 bases; unmatched bases: 3. There are 14 residues in the CDR3. CDR3 in DNA: TGTGCCACCAGCATAAACAGGGGGCATCAGCCCCAGCATTTT. It yields the protein CATSINRGHQPQHF.

This clonotype was recorded many times. This sequence joins TRBV6-5 and TRBJ1-2, with 8 nucleotides matching TRBD1. J gave up 0 bases and V 6 bases, and 15 bases lay outside the gene matches. This CDR3 comprises 18 residues. CDR1 and CDR2 (germline): MNHEY, SVGAGI. CDR3 DNA: TGTGCCAGCAGCTCTTTGGCCCTCACAGGGGGTACTAACTATGGCTACACCTTC. It is translated as CASSSLALTGGTNYGYTF.

This clonotype was recorded many times. The V and J genes are TRBV12-3 or TRBV12-4 and TRBJ2-2, with TRBD1 identical over 8 bases. J gave up 7 bases and V 7 bases, and 8 bases lay outside the gene matches. The CDR3 covers 14 residues. CDR3 residues: CASTLDRVGGELFF. DNA of the CDR3: TGTGCCAGCACCCTGGACAGGGTGGGCGGGGAGCTGTTTTTT.

This clonotype was counted many times. The V and J genes are TRBV7-9 and TRBJ2-2; no clear D gene. Germline V CDR1 and CDR2: SEHNR, FQNEAQ (reference sequence). This CDR3 is 14 amino acids long. V gave up 2 bases and J gave up 4 bases, with 8 bases separating them. CDR3 DNA sequence: TGTGCCAGCAGCTTAACTACGGGCACCGGGGAGCTGTTTTTT. Its translation: CASSLTTGTGELFF.

Concerning this clonotype itself: Possible read error: a much larger clone is one base away. The genes are TRBV4-1 and TRBJ2-1; D not resolved. Germline V gene data show CDR1 as MGHRA and CDR2 as YSYEKL. This CDR3 region has 16 residues. CDR3 sequence: CASSPSDGVGYNEQLF. DNA of the CDR3: TGCGCCAGCAGCCCCAGCGATGGGGTAGGCTACAATGAGCAGCTCTTC.

Concerning this clonotype itself: This sequence may be a read error, since a much larger clone differs from it by one base. V usage is TRBV18 and J usage is TRBJ1-6; TRBD1 is a possible D gene (6 bases). The CDR3 sequence is 16 residues long. Germline assignment: CDR1 KGHSH and CDR2 LQKENI. CDR3 protein: CASSPTPGGTNSPPHF. Written as DNA, the CDR3 is TGTGCCAGCTCACCGACCCCCGGAGGGACAAATTCACCCCCCCACTTT.

CDR3 region: CASASGTSTDTQYF. The CDR3 coding sequence is TGTGCCAGTGCTTCCGGGACTAGCACAGATACGCAGTATTTT. This chain uses TRBV28 with TRBJ2-3, with a tentative D call TRBD2 (6 bases). The V and J ends lost 9 bases and 0 bases respectively, with 13 bases between them. Germline values: CDR1 MDHEN, CDR2 SYDVKM. CDR3 length equals 14 residues.

As concerns this clonotype: A much larger clone lies one base from this, so it may be a read error. The genes are TRBV20-1 and TRBJ2-5; the D gene is possibly TRBD2 (6 bases). Germline CDR1 reads DFQATT; CDR2 reads SNEGSKA (reference sequence). With 0 bases removed from V and 5 bases from J, the gap between germline ends came to 19 bases. The CDR3 covers 16 residues. The CDR3 loop reads CSARDRGLGDGETQYF. CDR3 sequence (DNA): TGCAGTGCTAGAGATCGGGGGTTGGGGGATGGGGAGACCCAGTACTTC.

Of note for this clonotype: This may stem from a read error, because a much larger clone lies one nucleotide away. The V call is TRBV6-1, the J call TRBJ2-1, with D possibly being TRBD1 or TRBD2 (5 bases each). The germline CDR1 and CDR2 sequences are MNHNS and SASEGT. V was cut by 8 bases and J by 7 bases, with 18 bases left in between. There are 14 residues in the CDR3. The CDR3 loop reads CASGWDLRTNEQFF. CDR3 in DNA: TGTGCCAGCGGTTGGGACCTGAGGACGAATGAGCAGTTCTTC.

This clonotype showed up many times. The chain couples TRBV18 to TRBJ2-7; 7 bases map to TRBD1. V lost 1 base and J lost 2; bases outside the gene matches: 5. This CDR3 comprises 15 residues. The V gene's germline CDR1 is KGHSH and CDR2 LQKENI. The CDR3 region is CASSPRQGIPYEQYF. DNA for the CDR3: TGTGCCAGCTCACCACGACAGGGAATCCCCTACGAGCAGTACTTC.

V usage is TRBV5-1 and J usage is TRBJ2-4, with a weak D call TRBD2 (5 bases). The CDR3 sequence is 15 residues long. Between the trimmed V and J ends, which lost 4 bases and 7 bases, there was a span of 18 bases. Germline assignment: CDR1 SGHRS and CDR2 YFSETQ. The CDR3 DNA reads as TGCGCCAGCAGCCCGGACTCCCGAGATGTGAACATTCAGTACTTC. It yields the protein CASSPDSRDVNIQYF.

This clonotype was seen ten or more times. For the CDR3, the DNA is TGTGCCAGCAGCTTAGTTCGGGAGCGAAGGAATGAGCAGTTCTTC. It specifies CASSLVRERRNEQFF. V is TRBV7-9 and J is TRBJ2-1; tentatively, D is TRBD2 (6 bases). This CDR3 spans 15 amino acids. Per the germline V gene, CDR1 is SEHNR and CDR2 is FQNEAQ (reference sequence). The V and J ends lost 1 base and 7 bases respectively, with 14 bases between them.

The chain carries TRBV28 and TRBJ2-2; 9 bases are a match to TRBD1. J was trimmed by 2 bases and V by 5 bases; bases with no gene match: 12. CDR1 is MDHEN and CDR2 is SYDVKM in the germline V gene. The CDR3 extends over 18 amino acids. CDR3 nucleotide sequence: TGTGCCAGCAGTCTACACCTGGGGACAGGGAGTAACACCGGGGAGCTGTTTTTT. Encoded protein: CASSLHLGTGSNTGELFF.

This clonotype was counted between two and nine times. A junction end diverges from the germline sequence, so it may reflect a read error. This chain connects TRBV9 to TRBJ1-3; unclear D gene. Germline lookup yields CDR1 SGDLS and CDR2 YYNGEE. The CDR3 runs to 15 residues. The CDR3 sequence is CASSVSGSSGNAIYF. The CDR3, as DNA: TGTGCCAGCAGCGTAAGCGGAAGCTCTGGAAACGCCATATATTTT.